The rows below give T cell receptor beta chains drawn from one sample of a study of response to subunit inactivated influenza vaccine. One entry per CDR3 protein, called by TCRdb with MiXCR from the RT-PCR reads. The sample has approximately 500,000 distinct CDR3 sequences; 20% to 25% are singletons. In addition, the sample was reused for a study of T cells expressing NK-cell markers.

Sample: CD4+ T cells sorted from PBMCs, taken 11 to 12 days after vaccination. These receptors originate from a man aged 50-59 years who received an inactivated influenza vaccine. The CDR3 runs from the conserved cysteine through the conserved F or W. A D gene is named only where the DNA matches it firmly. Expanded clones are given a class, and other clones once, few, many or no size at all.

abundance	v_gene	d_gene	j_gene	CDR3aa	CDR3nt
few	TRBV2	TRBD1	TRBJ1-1	CASSAGQGPMNTEAFF	TGTGCCAGCAGCGCGGGACAGGGTCCAATGAACACTGAAGCTTTCTTT
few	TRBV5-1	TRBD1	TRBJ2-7	CASSLAPGQLSYEQYF	TGCGCCAGCAGCTTGGCTCCGGGACAGCTCTCCTACGAGCAGTACTTC
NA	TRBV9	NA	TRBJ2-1	CASSVRGGEQFF	TGTGCCAGCAGCGTCCGGGGAGGTGAGCAGTTCTTC
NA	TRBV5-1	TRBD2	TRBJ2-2	CASGLAGSNTGELFF	TGCGCCAGCGGTCTAGCGGGGTCGAACACCGGGGAGCTGTTTTTT
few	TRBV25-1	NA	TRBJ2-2	CASPRVTGELFF	TGTGCCAGCCCCCGGGTCACCGGGGAGCTGTTTTTT
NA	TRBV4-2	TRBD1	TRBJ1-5	CASSQVQQGTQPQHF	TGTGCCAGCAGCCAAGTACAACAGGGGACTCAGCCCCAGCATTTT
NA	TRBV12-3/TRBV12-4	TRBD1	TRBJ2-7	CASSFGTVFYEQYF	TGTGCCAGCAGTTTCGGGACAGTCTTCTACGAGCAGTACTTC
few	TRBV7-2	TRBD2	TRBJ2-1	CASSRSAGAYNEQFF	TGTGCCAGCAGCCGCTCAGCGGGGGCTTACAATGAGCAGTTCTTC
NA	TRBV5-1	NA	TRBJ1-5	CASSLEGWGNQPQHF	TGCGCCAGCAGCTTGGAGGGCTGGGGCAATCAGCCCCAGCATTTT
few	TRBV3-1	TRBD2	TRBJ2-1	CASSQVGGTSGSFMLGEQFF	TGTGCCAGCAGCCAAGTCGGCGGGACTAGCGGGAGTTTTATGTTGGGTGAGCAGTTCTTC
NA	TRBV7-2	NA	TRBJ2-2	CASSLDGPFSGELFF	TGTGCCAGCAGCTTAGACGGCCCTTTCTCCGGGGAGCTGTTTTTT
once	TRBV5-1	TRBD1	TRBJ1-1	CASSGSGGSMNTEAFF	TGCGCCAGCAGCGGATCAGGGGGATCCATGAACACTGAAGCTTTCTTT
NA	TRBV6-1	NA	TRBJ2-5	CASSRKKQETQYF	TGTGCCAGCAGTCGGAAAAAGCAAGAGACCCAGTACTTC
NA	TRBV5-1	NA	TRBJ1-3	CASSEFEGGATGNTIYF	TGCGCCAGCAGCGAATTCGAAGGGGGGGCAACTGGAAACACCATATATTTT
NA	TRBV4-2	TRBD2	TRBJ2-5	CASSPGLAGASETQYF	TGTGCCAGCAGCCCCGGACTAGCGGGGGCCTCAGAGACCCAGTACTTC
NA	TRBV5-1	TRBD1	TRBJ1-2	CASSSTGDYYGYTF	TGCGCCAGCAGCTCGACAGGGGATTACTATGGCTACACCTTC
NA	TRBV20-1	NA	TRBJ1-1	CSAPGRPGTEAFF	TGCAGTGCTCCTGGACGGCCGGGCACTGAAGCTTTCTTT
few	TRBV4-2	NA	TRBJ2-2	CASSRHRESNTGELFF	TGTGCCAGCAGCAGACACAGGGAATCGAACACCGGGGAGCTGTTTTTT
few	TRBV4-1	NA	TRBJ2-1	CASSQDFTAEYNEQFF	TGCGCCAGCAGCCAAGATTTCACGGCGGAGTACAATGAGCAGTTCTTC
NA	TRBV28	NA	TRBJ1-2	CASSFWEAGYTF	TGTGCCAGCAGTTTCTGGGAGGCCGGCTACACCTTC
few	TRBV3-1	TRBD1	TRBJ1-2	CASSQTGQEFNYGYTF	TGTGCCAGCAGCCAGACGGGACAGGAATTTAACTATGGCTACACCTTC
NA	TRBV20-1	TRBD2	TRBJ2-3	CSARVGGRAELDTQYF	TGCAGTGCTAGAGTGGGAGGGAGGGCCGAGTTGGATACGCAGTATTTT
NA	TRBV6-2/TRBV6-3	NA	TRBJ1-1	CASTDARAFMGAEAFF	TGTGCCAGCACCGACGCCCGGGCCTTTATGGGGGCTGAAGCTTTCTTT
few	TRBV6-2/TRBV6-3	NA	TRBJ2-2	CASSHGVGELFF	TGTGCCAGCAGCCACGGAGTCGGGGAGCTGTTTTTT
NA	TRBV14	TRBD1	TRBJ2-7	CASSHITGGTKPYEQYF	TGTGCCAGCAGCCACATTACAGGGGGGACGAAGCCCTACGAGCAGTACTTC
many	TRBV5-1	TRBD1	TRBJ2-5	CASSSGGGETQYF	TGTGCCAGCAGCTCAGGGGGTGGAGAGACCCAGTACTTC
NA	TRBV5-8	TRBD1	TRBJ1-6	CASSFSPGGISPLHF	TGTGCCAGCAGCTTTTCACCAGGGGGTATATCACCCCTCCACTTT
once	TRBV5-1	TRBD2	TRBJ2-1	CASSLVPLSGGGHEQFF	TGCGCCAGCAGCTTGGTACCCCTTAGCGGGGGTGGTCATGAGCAGTTCTTC
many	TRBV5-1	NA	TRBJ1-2	CASSPGHGGAAQGYTF	TGCGCCAGCAGCCCCGGGCATGGAGGGGCTGCCCAGGGCTACACCTTC
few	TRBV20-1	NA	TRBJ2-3	CSARNLVSTDTQYF	TGCAGTGCTAGAAATCTAGTTAGCACAGATACGCAGTATTTT
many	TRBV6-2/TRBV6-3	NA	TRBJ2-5	CASSSGAQTQYF	TGTGCCAGCAGTTCCGGGGCCCAGACCCAGTACTTC
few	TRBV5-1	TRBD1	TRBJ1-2	CASKLTGGSSYGYTF	TGCGCCAGCAAATTGACAGGGGGCAGCAGCTATGGCTACACCTTC
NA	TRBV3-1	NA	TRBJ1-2	CASSRNGEGYTF	TGTGCCAGCAGCCGGAATGGTGAAGGCTACACCTTC
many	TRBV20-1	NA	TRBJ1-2	CSARVGQGGYGYTF	TGCAGTGCTAGAGTCGGGCAGGGAGGCTATGGCTACACCTTC
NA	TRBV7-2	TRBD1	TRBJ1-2	CASSLTGDRAYGYTF	TGTGCCAGCAGCCTTACGGGGGACAGGGCGTATGGCTACACCTTC
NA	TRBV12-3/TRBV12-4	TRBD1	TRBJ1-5	CASTLGQGVGQPQHF	TGTGCCAGCACTTTGGGACAGGGAGTCGGTCAGCCCCAGCATTTT
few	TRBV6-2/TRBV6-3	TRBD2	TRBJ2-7	CASSLRPAGGTYEQYF	TGTGCCAGCAGTCTCCGACCAGCGGGAGGGACCTACGAGCAGTACTTC
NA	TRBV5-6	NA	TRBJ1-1	CASSLLSLGHTEAFF	TGTGCCAGCAGCTTGCTTTCGCTGGGACACACTGAAGCTTTCTTT